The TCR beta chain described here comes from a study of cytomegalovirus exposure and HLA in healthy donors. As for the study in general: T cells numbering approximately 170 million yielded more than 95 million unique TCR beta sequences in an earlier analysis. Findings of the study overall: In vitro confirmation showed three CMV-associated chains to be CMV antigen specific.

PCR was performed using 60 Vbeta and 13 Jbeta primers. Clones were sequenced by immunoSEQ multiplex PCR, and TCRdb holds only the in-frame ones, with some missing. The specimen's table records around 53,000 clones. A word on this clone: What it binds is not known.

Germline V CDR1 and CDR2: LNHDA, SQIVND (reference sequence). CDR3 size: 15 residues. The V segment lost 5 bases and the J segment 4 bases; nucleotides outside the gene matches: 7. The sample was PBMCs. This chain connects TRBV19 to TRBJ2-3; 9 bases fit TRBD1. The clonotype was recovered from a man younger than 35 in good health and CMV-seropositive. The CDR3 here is CASSSTGQGSDTQYF. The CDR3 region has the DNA TGTGCCAGTAGTTCCACGGGACAGGGATCAGATACGCAGTATTTT.